This is a list of T cell receptor beta chains from one sample in a study of blood T cell repertoires in COVID-19. Assay used: immunoSEQ multiplex PCR; TCRdb lists only in-frame clones, some missing. The repertoire holds about 150,000 clones, with 88% as singletons. Material: peripheral blood. The receptors here all came from a woman in her 70s with acute or convalescent COVID-19. CDR3s leave out the opening cysteine and the closing phenylalanine or tryptophan.

TRBV6-6 | ASSREGQTYEQY
TRBV10-1 | ASSSGTGKGYSGNTIY
TRBV6-5 | ASRLGGARGNTIY
TRBV6-6 | ASSPQDRVGTEAF
TRBV11-1 | ASSFGAGGTYNEQF
TRBV7-9 | ASSLLGQGETQY
TRBV18 | ASSLTVDRDEQY
TRBV30 | ASPRTGRSGANVLT
TRBV9 | ASSRGGDTEAF
TRBV6-5 | ASSYSTSGGPYEQY
TRBV29-1 | SVSTGGNYGYT
TRBV6-2/TRBV6-3 | ASSRTGEQY
TRBV7-9 | ASSLERGATGELF
TRBV7-3 | ASSAGPPYEQY
TRBV9 | ASSDEIVADTQY
TRBV18 | ASSPFDPGTGNTIY
TRBV11-2 | ASSLSGQIYNEQF
TRBV5-8 | ASITTGRNSPLH